Each of the 21 T cell receptor beta chains below was sequenced from the same sample in a study of CXCR4 blockade with PD-1 therapy in pancreatic cancer. TCRdb's table, derived via immunoSEQ multiplex PCR, lists solely in-frame clones and lacks some. The profile shows under 6,500 clones, roughly half of them singletons. Sequencing was carried out using tumor tissue. These TCRs come from a human donor with pancreatic ductal adenocarcinoma.

The genes are TRBV12-5 and TRBJ1-2; 8 nucleotides agree with TRBD1. CDR3 length: 14 residues. The V segment lost 0 bases and the J segment 7 bases; nucleotides outside the gene matches: 4. CDR1 is LGHNT, CDR2 FRNRAP, per germline. CDR3 in DNA: TGTGCTAGTGGTTTGGTACCAGGGGGCGGTGGCTACACCTTC. Protein sequence: CASGLVPGGGGYTF.

In the case of this clone: One end of the junction varies from germline; a read error may be responsible. The V gene is TRBV25-1, the J gene TRBJ1-6; 9 bases are a match to TRBD1. CDR3 length: 15 residues. Germline V gives CDR1 MGHDK, CDR2 SYGVNS. DNA of the CDR3: TGTGCCAGTAGTGAGGGGGACAGGGAGAATTCACCCCTCCACTTT. Translating it yields CASSEGDRENSPLHF.

The V and J genes are TRBV18 and TRBJ1-2; maybe TRBD1 (5 bases). Germline-derived CDR1 and CDR2 are KGHSH and LQKENI. The CDR3 consists of 14 residues. Trimming pared 2 bases from V and 6 bases from J, leaving 13 bases between. The CDR3 DNA is TGTGCCAGCTCACCATGGGGGAATAAGGATGGCTACACCTTC. Its protein product is CASSPWGNKDGYTF. The variable domain in full, with the rest retrieved from reference TRBV18 and TRBJ1-2, is NAGVMQNPRHLVRRRGQEARLRCSPMKGHSHVYWYRQLPEEGLKFMVYLQKENIIDESGMPKERFSAEFPKEGPSILRIQQVVRGDSAAYFCASSPWGNKDGYTFGSGTRLTVV.

The chain carries TRBV25-1 and TRBJ1-6, with D hard to call. The CDR3 runs to 16 residues. Trimming shortened V by 5 bases and J by 7 bases, and 18 bases separated the two germline ends. Per the germline V gene, CDR1 is MGHDK and CDR2 is SYGVNS. CDR3 DNA: TGTGCCAGCAGTCCCATCGGCGAGGGCGAAAATTCACCCCTCCACTTT. Translating gives CASSPIGEGENSPLHF.

The chain couples TRBV18 to TRBJ2-2, with 8 bases identical to TRBD1. Per the germline V gene, CDR1 is KGHSH and CDR2 is LQKENI. This CDR3 contains 16 residues. V was clipped by 2 bases and J by 1 base; unmatched bases: 3. CDR3 in amino acids: CASSPGGQGNTGELFF. The CDR3 DNA reads as TGTGCCAGCTCACCAGGTGGACAGGGGAACACCGGGGAGCTGTTTTTT.

In its sample, this clone was seen once. The chain's CDR3 is CASSMPGTGSPGELFF. The CDR3 DNA sequence: TGTGCCAGTAGTATGCCCGGGACAGGGAGTCCCGGGGAGCTGTTTTTT. The chain joins TRBV19 to TRBJ2-2; 9 positions match TRBD1. The junction had 8 bases not matched to a gene; V was cut back by 3 bases and J by 6 bases. This CDR3 contains 16 residues. Looked up from germline, CDR1 is LNHDA and CDR2 is SQIVND (reference sequence).

The table lists this clone with a few counts. This chain joins TRBV1 and TRBJ2-4; the DNA was not compared with TRBD2, the D call given in the table. TRBV1 is recorded as a pseudogene. This CDR3 is 17 amino acids long. CDR3 amino acids: CASSQGVAGLAKNIQYF. In DNA, the CDR3 is TGCGCCAGCAGCCAAGGGGTAGCGGGGTTAGCCAAAAACATTCAGTACTTC.

The chain is built from TRBV28 and TRBJ1-4, with 12 positions matching TRBD1. The junction had 10 bases not matched to a gene; V was cut back by 6 bases and J by 8 bases. This CDR3 region has 16 residues. CDR1 MDHEN and CDR2 SYDVKM come from the germline V gene. CDR3 loop: CASSPPIGTGGEKLFF. The CDR3 nucleotides read TGTGCCAGCAGCCCCCCGATAGGGACAGGGGGCGAAAAACTGTTTTTT.

The chain uses TRBV23-1 and TRBJ2-1; TRBD1 is a possible D gene (6 bases). TRBV23-1 is sorted into the ORF group, with uncertain function. This CDR3 region has 15 residues. V was cut by 6 bases and J by 6 bases, with 18 bases left in between. CDR3 region: CASSPKMSGANEQFF. DNA for the CDR3: TGCGCCAGCAGCCCTAAGATGTCAGGGGCCAATGAGCAGTTCTTC.

V usage is TRBV28 and J usage is TRBJ2-2; D is unresolved. The CDR3 totals 12 residues. The germline V and J ends were trimmed by 5 bases and 5 bases, with 6 bases remaining between them. Germline-derived CDR1 and CDR2 are MDHEN and SYDVKM. As DNA, the CDR3 is TGTGCCAGCAGTCCAAATACCGGGGAGCTGTTTTTT. Protein sequence: CASSPNTGELFF.

J is TRBJ1-1 and V is TRBV6-8, with D unresolved. The CDR3 is 13 amino acids. Trimming removed 2 bases from V and 4 bases from J, with 8 bases in between. CDR1 and CDR2 from the germline V gene are MNHGY and SAAAGT. CDR3 amino acids: CASSYRYGTEAFF. The CDR3 bases are TGTGCCAGCAGTTACAGGTACGGCACTGAAGCTTTCTTT.

This clone was observed a handful of times. This chain connects TRBV4-1 to TRBJ1-1, with D maybe TRBD1 (6 bases). This CDR3 region has 15 residues. The V gene's germline CDR1 is MGHRA and CDR2 YSYEKL. The V gene lost 1 base and the J gene lost 1 base, with 10 bases spanning the gap. The CDR3 protein is CASSQVEQGNTEAFF. CDR3 DNA: TGCGCCAGCAGCCAAGTCGAACAGGGGAACACTGAAGCTTTCTTT.

This clone was observed a handful of times. This chain joins TRBV19 and TRBJ1-1; no definite D call. This CDR3 is 16 amino acids long. The germline V and J ends were trimmed by 11 bases and 0 bases, with 22 bases remaining between them. The V gene's germline CDR1 is LNHDA and CDR2 SQIVND (reference sequence). In DNA form, the CDR3 reads TGTGCCCGGAATTTTTGGAAGACGCCTATGAACACTGAAGCTTTCTTT. Translating gives CARNFWKTPMNTEAFF.

The J gene is TRBJ2-7, the V gene TRBV19, with D unclear. The CDR3 sequence is 13 residues long. Trimming left V 5 bases short and J 5 bases short, with 13 bases between. Germline assignment: CDR1 LNHDA and CDR2 SQIVND (reference sequence). The DNA of the CDR3 is TGTGCCAGTAGTCAAAGGTCGGGTAACGAGCAGTACTTC. Protein: CASSQRSGNEQYF.

The V call is TRBV29-1, the J call TRBJ2-7, with D perhaps being TRBD1 or TRBD2 (5 bases each). This CDR3 contains 15 residues. Germline V lookup: CDR1 SQVTM, CDR2 ANQGSEA. Trimming cost V 1 base and J 2 bases, with 15 bases left between them. CDR3 sequence: CSVEVEWGYTYEQYF. The CDR3, as DNA: TGCAGCGTTGAAGTTGAGTGGGGGTACACCTACGAGCAGTACTTC.

The chain employs TRBV28 and TRBJ1-2; D not resolved. With 1 base removed from V and 6 bases from J, the gap between germline ends came to 6 bases. The germline V gene has CDR1 MDHEN and CDR2 SYDVKM. The CDR3 is 12 amino acids. Written as DNA, the CDR3 is TGTGCCAGCAGTTTATCAGAGCATGGCTACACCTTC. Amino acids: CASSLSEHGYTF.

This chain links TRBV15 with TRBJ2-3; the match to TRBD2 covers 7 bases. Germline V lookup: CDR1 LNHNV, CDR2 YYDKDF (reference sequence). V gave up 1 base and J gave up 0 bases; unmatched junction bases: 13. CDR3 length: 19 amino acids. This CDR3 is CATSRVVQRGVTSTDTQYF. CDR3 nucleotides: TGTGCCACCAGCAGAGTCGTCCAGCGGGGTGTTACTAGCACAGATACGCAGTATTTT.

V is TRBV15 and J is TRBJ1-3; unclear D gene. Between the trimmed V and J ends, which lost 7 bases and 0 bases, there was a span of 13 bases. CDR1 and CDR2 (germline): LNHNV, YYDKDF (reference sequence). The CDR3 length is 15 residues. CDR3 protein: CATTRAASSGNTIYF. CDR3 in DNA: TGTGCCACCACACGGGCAGCGAGCTCTGGAAACACCATATATTTT.

The chain is built from TRBV6-9 and TRBJ2-7; TRBD1 matches at 9 bases. Germline values: CDR1 MNHGY, CDR2 SVAAGI. V was clipped by 7 bases and J by 0 bases; unmatched bases: 7. The CDR3 totals 15 residues. This chain's CDR3 is CASTEGQGISYEQYF. The CDR3, as DNA: TGTGCCAGCACCGAAGGACAGGGGATCTCCTACGAGCAGTACTTC.

This clone was counted between two and nine times. This chain links TRBV27 with TRBJ1-5; D unresolved. The CDR3 extends over 15 amino acids. The V and J ends lost 3 bases and 0 bases respectively, with 9 bases between them. The germline gives CDR1 MNHEY, CDR2 SMNVEV (reference sequence). The CDR3 coding sequence is TGTGCCAGCAGTTTCTTGCGGGATAGCAATCAGCCCCAGCATTTT. Translated: CASSFLRDSNQPQHF.

This sequence joins TRBV28 and TRBJ2-2; 7 nucleotides line up with TRBD1. With 4 bases clipped from V and 7 bases from J, the junction kept 3 bases outside the gene matches. The CDR3 consists of 13 residues. Germline lookup yields CDR1 MDHEN and CDR2 SYDVKM. The CDR3 here is CASSSTGRGELFF. CDR3 bases: TGTGCCAGCAGTTCGACAGGGCGCGGGGAGCTGTTTTTT.